The clone carrying this T cell receptor beta chain occurred once. Its specificity is unknown. A read error may be the cause here, since a much bigger clone is one base away. A second PCR, run for roughly 7 to 12 cycles, used a sample-barcoded 5' primer plus a J-beta primer mix. TCRdb redid the calling of the 5' RACE reads with MiXCR, one entry per CDR3 protein. Here the sample spans under 800,000 distinct CDR3 sequences, more than 40% being singletons. The data originate from a study of blood T cells in healthy people across ages. General study findings and limits: Versus aged donors, long-lived donors had higher diversity and more naive CD4+ cells. Older age coincided with a roughly linear decline in TCR beta diversity per million T cells.

Each donor had around 11 milliliters of peripheral blood drawn. Each sample yielded at least 5.5 micrograms of PBMC total RNA. Specimen: blood. The receptor's source is an older woman in good health.

Written as DNA, the CDR3 is TGCAGCGACAAGACGGGAGCCTACGAGCAGTACTTC. It specifies CSDKTGAYEQYF. The rearrangement links TRBV29-1 to TRBJ2-7; TRBD2 is a possible D gene (6 bases). Trimming removed 7 bases from V and 2 bases from J, with 12 bases in between. CDR1 SQVTM and CDR2 ANQGSEA come from the germline V gene. CDR3 length: 12 residues.